These 5 T cell receptor beta chains were sequenced from one sample in a study of blood T cell repertoires in COVID-19. Sequencing used immunoSEQ multiplex PCR; TCRdb keeps in-frame clones, though not all of them. This sample has over 200,000 clones, with roughly 88% found just once. The sequenced sample was peripheral blood. These receptors originate from a man younger than 45 who had recovered from COVID-19.

The chain employs TRBV18 and TRBJ2-1; tentative D call: TRBD2 (6 bases). The CDR3 consists of 15 residues. The V end lost 2 bases, the J end lost 8 bases, and 16 bases lay between the germline ends. Germline assignment: CDR1 KGHSH and CDR2 LQKENI. The CDR3 sequence is CASSPDKGGDDEQFF. The CDR3 DNA is TGTGCCAGCTCACCAGACAAAGGAGGGGACGATGAGCAGTTCTTC.

V and J are TRBV7-9 and TRBJ2-1; D unclear. This CDR3 has 17 amino acids. V was cut by 1 base and J by 1 base, with 14 bases left in between. Germline CDR1 SEHNR, CDR2 FQNEAQ (reference sequence). DNA of the CDR3: TGTGCCAGCAGCTTAGGTGGCCTTTCCGTTTCCTACAATGAGCAGTTCTTC. Its protein is CASSLGGLSVSYNEQFF.

The rearrangement joins TRBV6-5 to TRBJ1-2; D might be TRBD1 (6 bases). V was clipped by 5 bases and J by 3 bases, with 16 bases between them. Germline V gives CDR1 MNHEY, CDR2 SVGAGI. The CDR3 consists of 15 residues. The CDR3 here is CASSREGVADYGYTF. The CDR3 coding sequence is TGTGCCAGCAGTCGAGAGGGGGTAGCCGACTATGGCTACACCTTC.

The V call is TRBV7-2, the J call TRBJ1-5; D perhaps matches TRBD1 (6 bases). The ends were cut back, 5 bases at V and 5 bases at J, with 10 bases in the middle. The germline V gene encodes CDR1 SGHTA and CDR2 FQGNSA. CDR3 size: 13 residues. Here the CDR3 DNA reads TGTGCCAGCAGCCCACAGGGAGATCAGCCCCAGCATTTT. Its protein is CASSPQGDQPQHF. Supplemented by reference TRBV7-2 and TRBJ1-5, the full variable domain reads GAGVSQSPSNKVTEKGKDVELRCDPISGHTALYWYRQSLGQGLEFLIYFQGNSAPDKSGLPSDRFSAERTGGSVSTLTIQRTQQEDSAVYLCASSPQGDQPQHFGDGTRLSIL.

J is TRBJ2-1 and V is TRBV5-4, with D tentatively TRBD1 (6 bases). With 1 base removed from V and 8 bases from J, the gap between germline ends came to 16 bases. This CDR3 has 15 amino acids. Germline V gene data show CDR1 as SGHNT and CDR2 as YYREEE (reference sequence). The CDR3 spells CASSLFVKGDDEQFF. CDR3 nucleotides: TGTGCCAGCAGCTTGTTTGTCAAGGGGGATGATGAGCAGTTCTTC.